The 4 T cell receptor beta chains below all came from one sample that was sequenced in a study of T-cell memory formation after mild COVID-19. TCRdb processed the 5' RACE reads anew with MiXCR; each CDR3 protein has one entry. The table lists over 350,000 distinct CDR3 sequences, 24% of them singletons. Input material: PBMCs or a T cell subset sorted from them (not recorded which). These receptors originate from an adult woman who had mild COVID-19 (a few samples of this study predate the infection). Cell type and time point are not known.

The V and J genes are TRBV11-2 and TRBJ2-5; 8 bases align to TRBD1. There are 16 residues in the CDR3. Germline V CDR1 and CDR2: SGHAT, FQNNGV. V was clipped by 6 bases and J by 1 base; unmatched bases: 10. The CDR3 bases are TGTGCCAGCAGTGCCTGGGACAGGACTGTCCAAGAGACCCAGTACTTC. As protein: CASSAWDRTVQETQYF.

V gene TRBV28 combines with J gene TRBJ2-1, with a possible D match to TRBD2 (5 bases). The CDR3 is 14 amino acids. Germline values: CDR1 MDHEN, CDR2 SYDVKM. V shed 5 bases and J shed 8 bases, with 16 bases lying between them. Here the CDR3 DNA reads TGTGCCAGCAGTCTCCCCTCCGAGGGCGATGAGCAGTTCTTC. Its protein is CASSLPSEGDEQFF. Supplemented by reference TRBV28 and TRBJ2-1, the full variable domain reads DVKVTQSSRYLVKRTGEKVFLECVQDMDHENMFWYRQDPGLGLRLIYFSYDVKMKEKGDIPEGYSVSREKKERFSLILESASTNQTSMYLCASSLPSEGDEQFFGPGTRLTVL.

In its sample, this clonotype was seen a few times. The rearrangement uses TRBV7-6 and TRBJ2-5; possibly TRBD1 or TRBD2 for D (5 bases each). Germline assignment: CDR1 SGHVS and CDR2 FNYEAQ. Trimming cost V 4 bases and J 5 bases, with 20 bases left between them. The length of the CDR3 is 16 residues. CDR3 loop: CASSSLPGRSGETQYF. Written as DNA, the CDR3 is TGTGCCAGCAGCTCATTACCGGGGCGCTCTGGGGAGACCCAGTACTTC.

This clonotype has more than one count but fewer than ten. This CDR3 reads CATSTTIERGTDTQYF. CDR3 nucleotide sequence: TGTGCCACCAGCACGACTATCGAGCGGGGCACAGATACGCAGTATTTT. The V gene is TRBV15, the J gene TRBJ2-3, with D possibly TRBD2 on 6 matching bases. The CDR3 contains 16 residues. From germline, CDR1 is LNHNV and CDR2 YYDKDF (reference sequence). V lost 4 bases to trimming and J lost 1 base, with 15 bases between them.